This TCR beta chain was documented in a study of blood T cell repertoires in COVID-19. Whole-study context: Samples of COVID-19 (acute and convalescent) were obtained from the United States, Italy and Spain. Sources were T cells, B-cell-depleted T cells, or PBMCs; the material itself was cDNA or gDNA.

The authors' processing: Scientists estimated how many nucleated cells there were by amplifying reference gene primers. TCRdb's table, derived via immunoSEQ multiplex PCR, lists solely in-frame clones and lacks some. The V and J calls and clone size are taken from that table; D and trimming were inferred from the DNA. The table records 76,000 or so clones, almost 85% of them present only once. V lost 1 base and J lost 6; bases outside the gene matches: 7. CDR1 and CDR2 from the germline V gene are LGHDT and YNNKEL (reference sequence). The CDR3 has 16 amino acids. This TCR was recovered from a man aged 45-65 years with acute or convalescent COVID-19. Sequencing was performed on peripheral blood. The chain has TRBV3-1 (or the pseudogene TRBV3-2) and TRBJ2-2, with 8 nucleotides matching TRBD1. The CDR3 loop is CASSQGTGILSGELFF. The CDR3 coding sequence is TGTGCCAGCAGCCAAGGGACAGGGATTCTGTCCGGGGAGCTGTTTTTT.